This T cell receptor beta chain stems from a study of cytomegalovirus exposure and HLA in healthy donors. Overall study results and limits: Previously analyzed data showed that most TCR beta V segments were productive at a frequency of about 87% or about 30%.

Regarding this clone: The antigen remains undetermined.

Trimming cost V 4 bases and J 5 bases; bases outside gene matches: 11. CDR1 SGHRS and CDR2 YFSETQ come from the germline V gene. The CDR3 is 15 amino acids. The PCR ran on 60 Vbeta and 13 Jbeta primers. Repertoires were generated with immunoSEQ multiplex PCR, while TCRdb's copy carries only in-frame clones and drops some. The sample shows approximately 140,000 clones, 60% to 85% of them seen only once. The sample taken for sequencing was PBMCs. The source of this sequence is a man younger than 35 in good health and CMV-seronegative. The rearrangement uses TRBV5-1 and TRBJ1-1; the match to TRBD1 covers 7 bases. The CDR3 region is CASSARGRGETEAFF. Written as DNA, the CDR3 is TGCGCCAGCAGCGCACGGGGCAGGGGGGAGACTGAAGCTTTCTTT.